These 20 T cell receptor beta chains were all obtained from the same sample, sequenced in a study of T cell repertoires in cytomegalovirus infection (dated by TCRdb to between 2017 and 2020). TCRdb records Illumina HiSeq 1500 as the sequencer. TCRdb applied fastp at Q25 and MiXCR to the public reads, then kept only in-frame beta chains. Every entry covers one CDR3 protein and lists the most common genes and DNA from its rows. Present in this sample are around 74,000 distinct CDR3 sequences, less than 4.5% of which were seen just once. In total, the top ten clones hold approximately 4.6% of the sample. The sequenced sample was PBMCs. The receptor set was obtained from a human donor in good health (CMV status not recorded). Some clones in this sample may be carry-over from other donors' samples.

This clonotype occurred many times. The V and J genes are TRBV27 and TRBJ2-7; D may be TRBD2 (6 bases). The CDR3 consists of 14 residues. V was pared by 0 bases and J by 6 bases, with 12 bases between. Germline CDR1 MNHEY, CDR2 SMNVEV (reference sequence). CDR3 in amino acids: CASSLSGTRGEQYF. The CDR3 DNA follows: TGTGCCAGCAGTTTATCGGGGACTCGGGGCGAGCAGTACTTC.

This clonotype was found many times. This chain uses TRBV10-3 with TRBJ2-1, with D possibly TRBD2 on 5 matching bases. The CDR3 has 13 amino acids. Germline CDR1 ENHRY, CDR2 SYGVKD. Trimming took off 6 bases at V and 2 bases at J, with 8 bases between the two ends. The CDR3 spells CAISGVTYNEQFF. In nucleotides, the CDR3 is TGTGCCATCAGCGGGGTCACCTACAATGAGCAGTTCTTC.

This clonotype showed up many times. The CDR3 reads CASSLVLSSGQDTEAFF. In DNA, the CDR3 is TGCGCCAGCAGCTTGGTGCTGTCATCCGGACAGGACACTGAAGCTTTCTTT. The chain employs TRBV5-1 and TRBJ1-1; the match to TRBD1 covers 7 bases. CDR3 length: 17 amino acids. J gave up 3 bases and V 0 bases, and 11 bases lay outside the gene matches. CDR1 and CDR2 from the germline V gene are SGHRS and YFSETQ.

This clonotype was recorded many times. The rearrangement uses TRBV7-2 and TRBJ2-7, with D unresolved. V was pared by 0 bases and J by 1 base, with 13 bases between. Germline V gene data show CDR1 as SGHTA and CDR2 as FQGNSA. This CDR3 is built from 16 residues. The CDR3 loop is CASSLAHDFGSYEQYF. The CDR3 DNA reads as TGTGCCAGCAGCTTAGCGCATGACTTTGGGTCCTACGAGCAGTACTTC.

This clonotype was recorded at least ten times. V usage is TRBV7-6 and J usage is TRBJ2-5; 11 nucleotides agree with TRBD2. This CDR3 region has 13 residues. Germline V CDR1 and CDR2: SGHVS, FNYEAQ. V shed 5 bases and J 8 bases; nucleotides not matched to a gene: 4. This chain's CDR3 is CASSPGLAVTQYF. Written as DNA, the CDR3 is TGTGCCAGCAGCCCGGGACTAGCGGTAACCCAGTACTTC.

This clonotype was observed at least ten times. The chain links TRBV15 to TRBJ1-6, with D uncertain. The ends were cut back, 3 bases at V and 8 bases at J, with 8 bases in the middle. Germline lookup yields CDR1 LNHNV and CDR2 YYDKDF (reference sequence). This CDR3 has 13 amino acids. CDR3 coding DNA: TGTGCCACCAGCAGCAACCGCTATTCACCCCTCCACTTT. Translation: CATSSNRYSPLHF.

This clonotype was picked up many times. V gene TRBV19 combines with J gene TRBJ1-5, with 7 bases fitting TRBD1. Germline V lookup: CDR1 LNHDA, CDR2 SQIVND (reference sequence). Losses at the gene ends were 6 bases for V and 9 bases for J; bases not matched to a gene: 14. This CDR3 spans 15 amino acids. CDR3 residues: CASRTRTGAMMPQHF. The CDR3 nucleotides read TGTGCCAGTAGAACCCGTACAGGGGCAATGATGCCCCAGCATTTT.

Many counts were recorded for this clonotype. The CDR3 sequence is CATSRLIGVTDQETQYF. The CDR3, as DNA: TGTGCCACCAGCAGATTAATAGGGGTGACGGATCAAGAGACCCAGTACTTC. This chain uses TRBV15 with TRBJ2-5; maybe TRBD1 (5 bases). This CDR3 comprises 17 residues. Germline V gene lookup returns CDR1 LNHNV and CDR2 YYDKDF (reference sequence). Between the trimmed V and J ends, which lost 2 bases and 2 bases, there was a span of 18 bases.

Ten or more counts support this clonotype. The chain recombines TRBV12-3 or TRBV12-4 with TRBJ2-7; a weak D match, TRBD2 (5 bases). Trimming stripped 7 bases from V and 3 bases from J, with 16 bases between. The CDR3 is 14 amino acids. The CDR3, as DNA: TGTGCCAGCACCCCCGGACTGTACGACTACGAGCAGTACTTC. It specifies CASTPGLYDYEQYF.

This clonotype has ten or more counts. This chain uses TRBV28 with TRBJ2-1, with a weak D call TRBD2 (6 bases). The CDR3 spans 13 residues. Germline V gives CDR1 MDHEN, CDR2 SYDVKM. The V and J ends lost 8 bases and 2 bases respectively, with 10 bases between them. CDR3 nucleotides: TGTGCCAGCCGGGACTCCCCCTACAATGAGCAGTTCTTC. Translated: CASRDSPYNEQFF.

This clonotype was seen ten or more times. This rearrangement joins TRBV6-2 or TRBV6-3 to TRBJ2-2, with D tentatively TRBD2 (5 bases). In germline, CDR1 is MNHEY, CDR2 SVGEGT. The length of the CDR3 is 16 residues. V gave up 0 bases and J gave up 0 bases, with 8 bases separating them. The CDR3 loop is CASSYSVGTNTGELFF. CDR3 sequence (DNA): TGTGCCAGCAGTTACTCGGTCGGGACGAACACCGGGGAGCTGTTTTTT.

Many counts were recorded for this clonotype. V and J are TRBV12-5 and TRBJ1-2; 7 bases align to TRBD1. This CDR3 contains 13 residues. CDR1 is LGHNT, CDR2 FRNRAP, per germline. V lost 4 bases, J lost 8 bases, and 7 bases stayed unmatched. CDR3 residues: CASGSGTAVGYTF. DNA for the CDR3: TGTGCTAGTGGTTCCGGGACAGCCGTCGGCTACACCTTC.

This clonotype was counted many times. The gene calls are TRBV4-2 and TRBJ1-3; no reliable D call. The germline V gene encodes CDR1 LGHNA and CDR2 YNFKEQ. This CDR3 region has 12 residues. V lost 0 bases and J lost 7, with 4 bases in between. CDR3 residues: CASSQDFNTIYF. DNA for the CDR3: TGTGCCAGCAGCCAAGATTTCAACACCATATATTTT.

This clonotype was observed once. This could be a read error, since a much larger clone is one nucleotide away. J is TRBJ2-7 and V is TRBV5-1; 8 bases are a match to TRBD1. Germline CDR1 and CDR2: SGHRS and YFSETQ. The CDR3 is made up of 14 amino acids. In DNA form, the CDR3 reads TGCGCCAGCAGCTTGTCCCAGGGGGCCGTCGAGCGGTACTTC. Its translation: CASSLSQGAVERYF.

This clonotype was seen at least ten times. The chain joins TRBV6-2 or TRBV6-3 to TRBJ2-7, with no clear D. Looked up from germline, CDR1 is MNHEY and CDR2 is SVGEGT. This CDR3 is 14 amino acids long. V shed 6 bases and J shed 6 bases, with 18 bases lying between them. The CDR3 reads CASRPYRFWGEQYF. In DNA form, the CDR3 reads TGTGCCAGCAGACCCTATAGGTTTTGGGGCGAGCAGTACTTC.

This clonotype has ten or more counts. The chain is built from TRBV19 and TRBJ2-1, with D possibly matching TRBD2 (6 bases). CDR3 length: 14 residues. Trimming removed 5 bases from V and 0 bases from J, with 8 bases in between. CDR1 is LNHDA, CDR2 SQIVND, per germline (reference sequence). Written as DNA, the CDR3 is TGTGCCAGTAGTCACGGGGGCTCCTACAATGAGCAGTTCTTC. Protein product: CASSHGGSYNEQFF.

This clonotype was counted ten times or more. The chain carries TRBV11-2 and TRBJ1-6; no firm D call. CDR3 size: 14 residues. The germline V gene has CDR1 SGHAT and CDR2 FQNNGV. The V gene lost 5 bases and the J gene lost 4 bases, with 9 bases spanning the gap. The CDR3 reads CASSQGPYNSPLHF. The CDR3 DNA is TGTGCCAGCAGCCAAGGGCCGTATAATTCACCCCTCCACTTT.

This clonotype was found many times. The chain uses TRBV12-3 or TRBV12-4 and TRBJ2-2, with unresolved D. V was shortened by 1 base and J by 3 bases, with 6 bases between the two germline ends. This CDR3 spans 14 amino acids. The CDR3 DNA sequence: TGTGCCAGCAGTTTAGGCGTTTACACCGGGGAGCTGTTTTTT. This sequence encodes CASSLGVYTGELFF.

This clonotype has at least ten counts. The J gene is TRBJ1-6, the V gene TRBV7-2; D not certain. The V gene's germline CDR1 is SGHTA and CDR2 FQGNSA. V was clipped by 5 bases and J by 6 bases, with 14 bases between them. The CDR3 length is 15 residues. The CDR3 DNA follows: TGTGCCAGCAGCCGGGCGGAATTTGGTAATTCACCCCTCCACTTT. This sequence encodes CASSRAEFGNSPLHF.

At least ten counts were recorded for this clonotype. The chain uses TRBV7-2 and TRBJ1-6; D unclear. The CDR3 extends over 13 amino acids. V gave up 4 bases and J gave up 6 bases, with 7 bases separating them. The germline gives CDR1 SGHTA, CDR2 FQGNSA. CDR3 region: CASSYYSNSPLHF. Written as DNA, the CDR3 is TGTGCCAGCAGCTACTACAGTAATTCACCCCTCCACTTT.